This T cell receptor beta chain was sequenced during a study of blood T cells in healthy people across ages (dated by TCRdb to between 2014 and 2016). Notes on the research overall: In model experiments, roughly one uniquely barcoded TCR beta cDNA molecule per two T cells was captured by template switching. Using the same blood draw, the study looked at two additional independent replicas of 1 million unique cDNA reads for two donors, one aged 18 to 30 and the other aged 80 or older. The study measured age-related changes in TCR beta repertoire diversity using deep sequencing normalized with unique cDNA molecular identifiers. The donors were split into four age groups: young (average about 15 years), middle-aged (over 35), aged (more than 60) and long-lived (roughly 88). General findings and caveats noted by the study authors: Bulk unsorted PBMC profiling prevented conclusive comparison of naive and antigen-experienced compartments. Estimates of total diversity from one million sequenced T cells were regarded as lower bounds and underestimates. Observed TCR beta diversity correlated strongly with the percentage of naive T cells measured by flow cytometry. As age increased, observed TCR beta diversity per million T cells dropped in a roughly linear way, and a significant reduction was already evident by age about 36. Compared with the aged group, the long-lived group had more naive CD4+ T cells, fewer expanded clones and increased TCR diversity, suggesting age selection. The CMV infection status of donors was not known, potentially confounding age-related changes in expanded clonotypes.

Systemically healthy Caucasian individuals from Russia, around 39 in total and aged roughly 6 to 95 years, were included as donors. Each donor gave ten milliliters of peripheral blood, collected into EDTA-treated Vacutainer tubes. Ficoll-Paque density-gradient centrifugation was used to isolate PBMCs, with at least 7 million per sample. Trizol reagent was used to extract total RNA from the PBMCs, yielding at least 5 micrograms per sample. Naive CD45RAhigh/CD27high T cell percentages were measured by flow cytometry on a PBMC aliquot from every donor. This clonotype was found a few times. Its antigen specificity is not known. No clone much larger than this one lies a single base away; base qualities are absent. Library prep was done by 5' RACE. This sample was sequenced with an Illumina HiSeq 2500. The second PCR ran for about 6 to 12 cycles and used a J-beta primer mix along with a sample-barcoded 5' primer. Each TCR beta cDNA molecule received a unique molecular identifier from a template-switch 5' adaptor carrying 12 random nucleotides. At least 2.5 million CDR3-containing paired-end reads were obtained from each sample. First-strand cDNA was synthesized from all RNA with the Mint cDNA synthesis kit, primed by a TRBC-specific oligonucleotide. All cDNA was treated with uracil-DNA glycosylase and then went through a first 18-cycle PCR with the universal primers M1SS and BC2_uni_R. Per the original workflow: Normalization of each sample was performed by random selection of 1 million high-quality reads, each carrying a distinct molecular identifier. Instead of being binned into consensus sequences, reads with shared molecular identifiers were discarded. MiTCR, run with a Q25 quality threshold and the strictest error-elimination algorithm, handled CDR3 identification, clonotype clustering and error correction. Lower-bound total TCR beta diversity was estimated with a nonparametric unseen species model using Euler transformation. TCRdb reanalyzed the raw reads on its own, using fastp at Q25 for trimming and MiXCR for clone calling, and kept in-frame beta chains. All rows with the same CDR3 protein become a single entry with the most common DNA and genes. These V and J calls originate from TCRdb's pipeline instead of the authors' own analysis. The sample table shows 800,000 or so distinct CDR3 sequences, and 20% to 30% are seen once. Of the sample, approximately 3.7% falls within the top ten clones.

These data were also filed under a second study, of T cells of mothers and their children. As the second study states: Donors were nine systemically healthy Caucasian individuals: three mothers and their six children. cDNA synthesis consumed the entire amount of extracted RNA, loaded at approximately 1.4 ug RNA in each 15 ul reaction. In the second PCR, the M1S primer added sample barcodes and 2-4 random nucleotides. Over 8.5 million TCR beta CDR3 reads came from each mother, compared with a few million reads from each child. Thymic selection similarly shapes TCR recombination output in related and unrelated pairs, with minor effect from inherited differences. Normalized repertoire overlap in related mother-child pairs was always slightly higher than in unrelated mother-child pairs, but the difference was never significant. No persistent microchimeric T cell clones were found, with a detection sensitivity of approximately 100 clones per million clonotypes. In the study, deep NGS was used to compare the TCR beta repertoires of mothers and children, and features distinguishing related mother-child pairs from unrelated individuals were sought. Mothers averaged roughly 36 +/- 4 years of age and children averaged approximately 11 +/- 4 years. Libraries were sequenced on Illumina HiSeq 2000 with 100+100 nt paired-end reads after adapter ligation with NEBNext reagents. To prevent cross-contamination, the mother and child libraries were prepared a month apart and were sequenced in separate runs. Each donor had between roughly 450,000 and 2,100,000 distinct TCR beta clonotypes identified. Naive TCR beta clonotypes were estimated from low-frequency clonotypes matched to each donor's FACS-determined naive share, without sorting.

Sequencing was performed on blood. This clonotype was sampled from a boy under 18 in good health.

The CDR3 region reads CASSQGTGPWGAFF. DNA sequence: TGCGCCAGCAGCCAAGGAACAGGGCCGTGGGGAGCTTTCTTT. This chain joins TRBV4-3 to TRBJ1-1; the D segment could be TRBD1, given 6 matching bases. CDR1 and CDR2 are read off the germline V gene as LGHNA and YSLEER. The CDR3, cysteine through phenylalanine, is 14 amino acids long. Kept here is only the CDR3 DNA, which spans 42 bases and is read in frame from base 1. The V and J ends are trimmed by 1 base and 10 bases, leaving 16 bases between them.